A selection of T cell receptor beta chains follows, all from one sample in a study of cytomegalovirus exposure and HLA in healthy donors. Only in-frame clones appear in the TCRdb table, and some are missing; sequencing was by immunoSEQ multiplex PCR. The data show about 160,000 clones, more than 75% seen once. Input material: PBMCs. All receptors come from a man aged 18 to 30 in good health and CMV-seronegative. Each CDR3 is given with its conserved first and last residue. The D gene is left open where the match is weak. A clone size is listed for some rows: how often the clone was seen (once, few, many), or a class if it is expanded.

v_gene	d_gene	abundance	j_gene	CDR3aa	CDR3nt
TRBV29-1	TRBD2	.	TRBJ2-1	CSVQSGLAGYNEQFF	TGCAGCGTTCAAAGCGGACTAGCGGGTTACAATGAGCAGTTCTTC
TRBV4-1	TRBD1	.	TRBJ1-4	CASFPGTGGSIGNEKLFF	TGCGCCAGCTTCCCAGGGACAGGGGGCTCTATCGGTAATGAAAAACTGTTTTTT
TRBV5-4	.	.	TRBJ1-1	CASTPAGRGRNTEAFF	TGTGCCAGCACCCCGGCGGGCAGGGGTAGGAACACTGAAGCTTTCTTT
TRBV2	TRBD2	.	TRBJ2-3	CASSDWMGGGTQYF	TGTGCCAGCAGTGATTGGATGGGGGGGGGTACGCAGTATTTT
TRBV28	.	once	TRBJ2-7	CASSVSYEQYF	TGTGCCAGCAGTGTATCCTACGAGCAGTACTTC
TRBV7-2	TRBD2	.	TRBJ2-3	CASSSHTSGTASTDTQYF	TGTGCCAGCAGCTCCCATACTAGCGGGACTGCTAGCACAGATACGCAGTATTTT
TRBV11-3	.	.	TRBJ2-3	CASSLGGRGNTQYF	TGTGCCAGCAGCTTAGGGGGTAGGGGAAATACGCAGTATTTT
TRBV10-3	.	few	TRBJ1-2	CAISGGKDYTF	TGTGCCATCAGTGGAGGGAAGGACTACACCTTC
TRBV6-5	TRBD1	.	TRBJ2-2	CASTSTGESGELFF	TGTGCCAGCACCTCGACAGGGGAATCGGGGGAGCTGTTTTTT
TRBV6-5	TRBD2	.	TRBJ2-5	CASSFSSGGAVETQYF	TGTGCCAGCAGTTTCTCTAGCGGGGGGGCGGTGGAGACCCAGTACTTC
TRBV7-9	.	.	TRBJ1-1	CASSPRRAEAFF	TGTGCCAGCAGCCCACGTCGGGCTGAAGCTTTCTTT
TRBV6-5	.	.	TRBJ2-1	CASSYSLAQLNEQFF	TGTGCCAGCAGTTACAGCCTAGCGCAATTAAATGAGCAGTTCTTC
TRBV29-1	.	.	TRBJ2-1	CSVKREVYNEQFF	TGCAGCGTTAAACGGGAAGTCTACAATGAGCAGTTCTTC
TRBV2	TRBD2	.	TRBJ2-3	CASSGLAGVVLSTDTQYF	TGTGCCAGCAGTGGACTAGCGGGAGTGGTCCTTAGCACAGATACGCAGTATTTT
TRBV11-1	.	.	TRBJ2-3	CASSPGSTDTQYF	TGTGCCAGCAGCCCCGGGAGCACAGATACGCAGTATTTT
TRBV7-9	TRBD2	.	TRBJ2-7	CASSRGLAGAYEQYF	TGTGCCAGCAGCAGAGGACTAGCGGGAGCCTACGAGCAGTACTTC
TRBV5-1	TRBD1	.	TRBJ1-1	CASRVDRERAEAFF	TGCGCCAGCAGGGTGGACAGGGAGAGGGCTGAAGCTTTCTTT
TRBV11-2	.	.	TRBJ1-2	CASSPGTFYGYTF	TGTGCCAGCAGCCCCGGGACTTTCTATGGCTACACCTTC
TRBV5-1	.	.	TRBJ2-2	CASSLVRNTGELFF	TGCGCCAGCAGCTTGGTGAGGAACACCGGGGAGCTGTTTTTT
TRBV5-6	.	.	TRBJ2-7	CASSLGDLYEQYF	TGTGCCAGCAGCCTCGGGGATCTCTACGAGCAGTACTTC
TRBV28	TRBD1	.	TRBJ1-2	CASNPGTGSPYGYTF	TGTGCCAGCAATCCCGGGACAGGGAGTCCATATGGCTACACCTTC
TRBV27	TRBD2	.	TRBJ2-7	CASSLLGTSASYEQYF	TGTGCCAGCAGTTTACTTGGGACTAGCGCTTCCTACGAGCAGTACTTC